This T cell receptor (beta chain) was captured by sequencing in a study of blood T cell repertoires in COVID-19. Background on the study: The study drew acute and convalescent COVID-19 samples from the United States, Italy and Spain. The analysed material was cDNA or gDNA that came from T cells, B-cell-depleted T cells, or PBMCs.

Per the study methods: Quantification of nucleated cells was approximated via reference gene primer amplification. The repertoire was sequenced with immunoSEQ multiplex PCR; TCRdb's copy has only in-frame clones and lacks some. That table gives V, J and clone size, and the DNA gave D and trimming. The table has roughly 68,000 clones, approximately 80% seen once. Self-reported history from a screening survey and questionnaire set each donor's cohort. CDR3 size: 12 residues. Germline V gives CDR1 MDHEN, CDR2 SYDVKM. The V and J ends lost 7 bases and 5 bases, in that order; junction bases with no gene match: 3.

What was sequenced was PBMCs or T cells enriched from blood (not recorded which). The chain couples TRBV28 to TRBJ1-2; 8 nucleotides align to TRBD1. This TCR was recovered from a woman in her 40s with acute COVID-19. The CDR3 DNA follows: TGTGCCAGCAAGGGACAGGAGTATGGCTACACCTTC. Translation gives CASKGQEYGYTF.